This entry lists 31 T cell receptor beta chains sequenced from one sample in a study of blood T cell repertoires in COVID-19. This table comes from immunoSEQ multiplex PCR, and its TCRdb copy is limited to in-frame clones, with some not included. Altogether around 300,000 clones are present, approximately 88% being singletons, with the ten largest covering about 1.5%. Sequenced material: peripheral blood. The receptor set was obtained from a woman younger than 45 with COVID-19, enrolled during active disease.

This chain joins TRBV5-1 and TRBJ2-1; TRBD2 agrees at 7 bases. Looked up from germline, CDR1 is SGHRS and CDR2 is YFSETQ. This CDR3 region has 14 residues. J lost 5 bases, V lost 2 bases, and 4 bases had no gene match. The CDR3 DNA follows: TGCGCCAGCAGCTTAAGTCGGGGGGACAATGAGCAGTTCTTC. Protein sequence: CASSLSRGDNEQFF.

CDR3 sequence reads: CASSLPLQGAAVDTF. CDR3 coding DNA: TGTGCCAGCAGCTTGCCTTTACAGGGGGCCGCGGTGGACACCTTC. V usage is TRBV5-5 and J usage is TRBJ1-2, with 9 bases lining up with TRBD1. The V gene's germline CDR1 is SGHKS and CDR2 YYEKEE (reference sequence). The CDR3 is made up of 15 amino acids. Trimming cost V 1 base and J 12 bases; bases outside gene matches: 13.

The chain recombines TRBV6-2 or TRBV6-3 with TRBJ2-2; 9 nucleotides line up with TRBD2. Germline loops: CDR1 MNHEY, CDR2 SVGEGT. CDR3 length: 17 amino acids. With V trimmed by 4 bases and J by 4 bases, 10 bases remained unmatched. CDR3: CASSSWRGGRGTGELFF. The CDR3 DNA reads as TGTGCCAGCAGTTCGTGGCGGGGGGGTCGTGGCACCGGGGAGCTGTTTTTT.

Only one count was recorded for this clone. The V call is TRBV11-3, the J call TRBJ1-4; possibly TRBD1 for D (5 bases). V was clipped by 4 bases and J by 6 bases, with 15 bases between them. CDR1 and CDR2 from the germline V gene are SGHNT and YENEEA. This CDR3 is 15 amino acids long. The CDR3 coding sequence is TGTGCCAGCAGCTCAAAGGGGTCTTGGGATGAAAAACTGTTTTTT. Its protein is CASSSKGSWDEKLFF.

This clone was counted between two and nine times. CDR3 DNA sequence: TGCGCCAGCAGCACTCAACCCAACACCGGGGAGCTGTTTTTT. Its translation: CASSTQPNTGELFF. This sequence joins TRBV5-1 and TRBJ2-2; D gene uncertain. V lost 4 bases, J lost 2 bases, and 9 bases lay in between. The CDR3 consists of 14 residues. Germline lookup yields CDR1 SGHRS and CDR2 YFSETQ.

V usage is TRBV7-8 and J usage is TRBJ2-1; D is ambiguous. CDR3 size: 15 residues. Germline V gives CDR1 SGHVS, CDR2 FQNEAQ. Trimming took off 5 bases at V and 8 bases at J, with 19 bases between the two ends. CDR3 nucleotides: TGTGCCAGCAGCCCAAGAGGCCCTTCCCTGCATGAGCAGTTCTTC. Translated: CASSPRGPSLHEQFF.

The chain combines TRBV18 with TRBJ2-7; 7 bases are shared with TRBD2. V lost 3 bases, J lost 7 bases, and 9 bases stayed unmatched. The CDR3 runs 14 residues. Germline V gene lookup returns CDR1 KGHSH and CDR2 LQKENI. CDR3 in DNA: TGTGCCAGCTCACCCAACGAGGGACTACAGGAGCAGTACTTC. Translated: CASSPNEGLQEQYF.

The rearrangement joins TRBV28 to TRBJ2-5, with 9 bases fitting TRBD1. CDR1 is MDHEN and CDR2 is SYDVKM in the germline V gene. The CDR3 runs 17 residues. V was clipped by 5 bases and J by 1 base; unmatched bases: 11. The CDR3 nucleotides are TGTGCCAGCAGTCCCCCCGTGGGGACAGGGCCCCAAGAGACCCAGTACTTC. Protein sequence: CASSPPVGTGPQETQYF.

This clone appeared a single time. The rearrangement uses TRBV11-3 and TRBJ2-2; 7 bases fit TRBD1. This CDR3 comprises 15 residues. Germline CDR1 reads SGHNT; CDR2 reads YENEEA. The J segment lost 1 base and the V segment lost 5 bases, leaving 4 bases of the junction unmatched. In nucleotides, the CDR3 is TGTGCCAGCAGCCGAGGGACAGTGAACACCGGGGAGCTGTTTTTT. Translating it yields CASSRGTVNTGELFF.

The V and J genes are TRBV5-6 and TRBJ2-5, with TRBD1 matching over 7 bases. V shed 2 bases, J shed 5 bases, and the junction held 3 bases outside the gene matches. Germline loops: CDR1 SGHDT, CDR2 YYEEEE. CDR3 length equals 13 residues. The CDR3 region is CASSFDREETQYF. The CDR3, as DNA: TGTGCCAGCAGCTTTGACAGGGAGGAGACCCAGTACTTC.

The chain recombines TRBV7-9 with TRBJ2-1, with 8 bases that match TRBD2. This CDR3 is 16 amino acids long. V dropped 7 bases and J dropped 6; count of bases not matched to a gene: 14. In germline, CDR1 is SEHNR, CDR2 FQNEAQ (reference sequence). The CDR3 is CASMKVPGLVVNEQFF. CDR3 in DNA: TGTGCCAGCATGAAAGTACCGGGACTAGTTGTCAATGAGCAGTTCTTC.

This sequence joins TRBV2 and TRBJ2-4; D possibly corresponds to TRBD1 (6 bases). CDR3 length: 16 amino acids. Germline CDR1 SNHLY, CDR2 FYNNEI. V lost 5 bases to trimming and J lost 0 bases, with 14 bases between them. The CDR3, as DNA: TGTGCCAGCAGTCTTAGGCAGGGGCTAGCCAAAAACATTCAGTACTTC. Residues: CASSLRQGLAKNIQYF.

V is TRBV30 and J is TRBJ2-7; D possibly corresponds to TRBD1 (6 bases). The CDR3 totals 12 residues. Looked up from germline, CDR1 is GTSNPN and CDR2 is SVGIG (reference sequence). V lost 2 bases, J lost 4 bases, and 9 bases lay in between. The DNA for the CDR3 is TGTGCCTGGAGTACAGGGCGTTACGAGCAGTACTTC. Its translation is CAWSTGRYEQYF.

The chain recombines TRBV19 with TRBJ1-2; D unclear. The CDR3 is 11 amino acids. In germline, CDR1 is LNHDA, CDR2 SQIVND (reference sequence). V was trimmed by 9 bases and J by 8 bases, leaving 13 bases between them. The CDR3 reads CASKETEGYTF. CDR3 DNA sequence: TGTGCCAGCAAAGAGACGGAGGGCTACACCTTC.

CDR3 loop: CASSVDKTRSPLHF. In DNA, the CDR3 is TGTGCCAGCAGCGTCGACAAAACGAGATCACCCCTCCACTTT. This chain links TRBV5-8 with TRBJ1-6; D is unresolved. Per the germline V gene, CDR1 is SGHTS and CDR2 is YDEGEE. Trimming removed 4 bases at V and 10 bases at J, with 15 bases between. The CDR3 has 14 amino acids.

V usage is TRBV19 and J usage is TRBJ1-1; 11 bases match TRBD1. This CDR3 spans 12 amino acids. Germline V gene data show CDR1 as LNHDA and CDR2 as SQIVND (reference sequence). The trim removed 7 bases at V and 11 bases at J, leaving 6 bases unmatched. The CDR3 protein is CASIGQGAEAFF. Written as DNA, the CDR3 is TGTGCCAGTATCGGACAGGGGGCGGAGGCTTTCTTT.

This clone was detected only a few times. This chain uses TRBV2 with TRBJ1-2, with D maybe TRBD1 (6 bases). Germline loops: CDR1 SNHLY, CDR2 FYNNEI. V was trimmed by 5 bases and J by 3 bases, leaving 13 bases between them. The CDR3 has 14 amino acids. Here the CDR3 reads CASSPRGTHYGYTF. DNA of the CDR3: TGTGCCAGCAGTCCCAGGGGAACGCACTATGGCTACACCTTC.

The chain joins TRBV2 to TRBJ2-7; the match to TRBD1 covers 7 bases. CDR1 SNHLY and CDR2 FYNNEI come from the germline V gene. V trimming: 7 bases; J trimming: 3 bases; junction bases outside the gene matches: 9. The CDR3 spans 14 residues. CDR3 sequence: CASTKGTDVYEQYV. CDR3 in DNA: TGTGCCAGCACCAAGGGGACAGACGTCTACGAGCAGTACGTC.

This clone was counted only a few times. V is TRBV10-3 and J is TRBJ2-7; 7 bases line up with TRBD2. The length of the CDR3 is 14 residues. Per the germline V gene, CDR1 is ENHRY and CDR2 is SYGVKD. V trimming: 8 bases; J trimming: 5 bases; junction bases outside the gene matches: 12. The CDR3: CAISLGREKDEQYF. DNA for the CDR3: TGTGCCATCTCTCTAGGGAGGGAAAAGGACGAGCAGTACTTC.

J is TRBJ1-5 and V is TRBV2; perhaps TRBD1 as D (5 bases). V was trimmed by 9 bases and J by 5 bases, leaving 26 bases between them. CDR1 and CDR2 from the germline V gene are SNHLY and FYNNEI. CDR3 length: 17 residues. The CDR3 region is CASEGSPGGDSDQPQHF. CDR3 bases: TGTGCCAGTGAGGGGAGTCCGGGGGGGGATTCGGATCAGCCCCAGCATTTT.

The chain has TRBV5-1 and TRBJ1-4; TRBD1 matches at 7 bases. In germline, CDR1 is SGHRS, CDR2 YFSETQ. The CDR3 is 19 amino acids. J gave up 0 bases and V 3 bases, and 14 bases lay outside the gene matches. The DNA of the CDR3 is TGCGCCAGCAGCTCGGCAGGGACAGCGAGATTTTCAACTAATGAAAAACTGTTTTTT. It yields the protein CASSSAGTARFSTNEKLFF.

CDR3 nucleotide sequence: TGTGCCAGCAGCGTAGGGCGGGGGGCCGTAGTGGATACGCAGTATTTT. As protein: CASSVGRGAVVDTQYF. V usage is TRBV9 and J usage is TRBJ2-3; TRBD2 aligns across 8 bases. The J segment lost 6 bases and the V segment lost 0 bases, leaving 9 bases of the junction unmatched. The CDR3 loop spans 16 amino acids. CDR1 is SGDLS and CDR2 is YYNGEE in the germline V gene.

The DNA for the CDR3 is TGTGCCAGCAGCAAATTTTCTTTCGCCTATAATTCACCCCTCCACTTT. Its translation: CASSKFSFAYNSPLHF. This chain connects TRBV21-1 to TRBJ1-6. TRBV21-1 is a pseudogene. The CDR3 contains 16 residues.

The genes are TRBV5-1 and TRBJ1-1, with 8 bases identical to TRBD1. The CDR3 is 15 amino acids. Losses at the gene ends were 3 bases for V and 1 base for J; bases not matched to a gene: 5. Germline CDR1 and CDR2: SGHRS and YFSETQ. The CDR3 is CASSWLGQANTEAFF. CDR3 in DNA: TGCGCCAGCAGCTGGTTGGGACAGGCGAACACTGAAGCTTTCTTT.

A few counts support this clone. The CDR3 loop is CASSISRERNEKLFF. The CDR3 DNA is TGTGCCAGCAGCATCTCCCGGGAACGTAATGAAAAACTGTTTTTT. The rearrangement uses TRBV5-8 and TRBJ1-4; D remains ambiguous. This CDR3 region has 15 residues. The germline V and J ends were trimmed by 4 bases and 4 bases, with 14 bases remaining between them. The germline gives CDR1 SGHTS, CDR2 YDEGEE.

This clone appeared once. The V gene is TRBV5-8, the J gene TRBJ2-3, with TRBD1 matching over 8 bases. Trimming cost V 6 bases and J 5 bases; bases outside gene matches: 8. This CDR3 region has 14 residues. Germline V gene data show CDR1 as SGHTS and CDR2 as YDEGEE. CDR3 nucleotide sequence: TGTGCCAGCAACTCAGACAGGGGTATAGATACGCAGTATTTT. This sequence encodes CASNSDRGIDTQYF.

CDR3 DNA sequence: TGTGCCAGCAGGGTTGGACTAGCGGGGAACACCGGGGAGCTGTTTTTT. This gives the protein CASRVGLAGNTGELFF. The V and J genes are TRBV2 and TRBJ2-2; 11 bases match TRBD2. Germline CDR1 reads SNHLY; CDR2 reads FYNNEI. The CDR3 contains 16 residues. The V gene end was trimmed by 6 bases and the J gene end by 1 base; junction bases not matched to a gene: 4.

J is TRBJ2-7 and V is TRBV5-5; 9 nucleotides agree with TRBD1. Germline V lookup: CDR1 SGHKS, CDR2 YYEKEE (reference sequence). The CDR3 covers 16 residues. Unmatched junction bases numbered 7, after V lost 1 base and J lost 2 bases. The CDR3 coding sequence is TGTGCCAGCAGCTTGTTTGGGACAGGGCCCCCCTACGAGCAGTACTTC. It encodes CASSLFGTGPPYEQYF.

The V and J genes are TRBV7-8 and TRBJ2-1, with TRBD2 matching over 14 bases. The CDR3 has 19 amino acids. V shed 4 bases, J shed 8 bases, and the junction held 16 bases outside the gene matches. Germline CDR1 SGHVS, CDR2 FQNEAQ. The CDR3 DNA is TGTGCCAGCAGCTCGGGACTAGCGGGGGTATTTGGTTTAGCGGATGAGCAGTTCTTC. Translated, it gives CASSSGLAGVFGLADEQFF.

The chain uses TRBV19 and TRBJ1-6; D is unresolved. Deletions cut 6 bases from V and 6 bases from J, with 12 bases between. The V gene's germline CDR1 is LNHDA and CDR2 SQIVND (reference sequence). The CDR3 spans 14 residues. CDR3: CASRREIANSPLHF. DNA for the CDR3: TGTGCCAGTAGGCGGGAAATCGCTAATTCACCCCTCCACTTT.

The chain carries TRBV6-4 and TRBJ1-4; 7 bases are shared with TRBD1. The CDR3 extends over 16 amino acids. The V gene end was trimmed by 0 bases and the J gene end by 5 bases; junction bases not matched to a gene: 6. From germline, CDR1 is MRHNA and CDR2 SNTAGT. The CDR3 region is CASSDSRGQKNEKLFF. CDR3 in DNA: TGTGCCAGCAGTGACTCGAGGGGACAGAAAAATGAAAAACTGTTTTTT.